Presented here are 10 T cell receptor beta chains from one specimen sequenced in a study of cytomegalovirus exposure and HLA in healthy donors. TCRdb keeps only in-frame clones here, not all; method: immunoSEQ multiplex PCR. This table has 35,000 to 50,000 clones, approximately 94% appearing once. Specimen: PBMCs. The receptors stem from a woman aged 18-30 years in good health and CMV-seronegative.

This chain joins TRBV10-2 and TRBJ1-3; 10 bases agree with TRBD1. V lost 8 bases and J lost 2; bases outside the gene matches: 12. The CDR3 extends over 17 amino acids. In germline, CDR1 is WSHSY, CDR2 SAAADI. The CDR3 coding sequence is TGCGCCAGCCGTAGAATCGACAGGGGGCTTACTGGAAACACCATATATTTT. Encoded protein: CASRRIDRGLTGNTIYF.

The genes are TRBV21-1 and TRBJ1-1; the DNA was not compared with TRBD1, the D call given in the table. TRBV21-1 is designated a pseudogene. The CDR3 consists of 21 residues. The CDR3 DNA reads as TGTGCCAGCAGCAAAGTTGGCCCACAACAGGGCACTAAACCCATGAACACTGAAGCTTTCTTT. It codes for CASSKVGPQQGTKPMNTEAFF.

The chain uses TRBV5-4 and TRBJ1-2; no clear D. CDR3 length: 13 residues. CDR1 is SGHNT and CDR2 is YYREEE in the germline V gene (reference sequence). V lost 0 bases and J lost 7, with 10 bases in between. CDR3 nucleotide sequence: TGTGCCAGCAGCTTGGGGACTCTCCGTGGCTACACCTTC. Protein product: CASSLGTLRGYTF.

The rearrangement joins TRBV28 to TRBJ2-7; D is perhaps TRBD1 (6 bases). Germline-derived CDR1 and CDR2 are MDHEN and SYDVKM. The CDR3 runs 17 residues. With 2 bases removed from V and 1 base from J, the gap between germline ends came to 18 bases. The CDR3 nucleotides are TGTGCCAGCAGTTTAGATGCGACAGGATCGAATTCCTACGAGCAGTACTTC. As protein: CASSLDATGSNSYEQYF.

The chain combines TRBV7-8 with TRBJ1-3; 7 nucleotides match TRBD1. The CDR3 is 15 amino acids. J lost 0 bases, V lost 5 bases, and 4 bases had no gene match. Germline lookup yields CDR1 SGHVS and CDR2 FQNEAQ. The DNA of the CDR3 is TGTGCCAGCAGCGAACAGGGGAACTCTGGAAACACCATATATTTT. It translates to CASSEQGNSGNTIYF. The full variable domain, its missing parts supplied by reference TRBV7-8 and TRBJ1-3, is GAGVSQSPRYKVAKRGQDVALRCDPISGHVSLFWYQQALGQGPEFLTYFQNEAQLDKSGLPSDRFFAERPEGSVSTLKIQRTQQEDSAVYLCASSEQGNSGNTIYFGEGSWLTVV.

The rearrangement uses TRBV27 and TRBJ2-3, with TRBD2 identical over 8 bases. CDR1 and CDR2 (germline): MNHEY, SMNVEV (reference sequence). V lost 5 bases, J lost 4 bases, and 11 bases stayed unmatched. This CDR3 spans 16 amino acids. The DNA for the CDR3 is TGTGCCAGCAGTCGAACGGGGGGGCTAGTGGCAGATACGCAGTATTTT. Translation: CASSRTGGLVADTQYF.

In DNA form, the CDR3 reads TGTGCCAGCAGCCCCGCCCTGGGTAGCGGGGGGACAAGCACAGATACGCAGTATTTT. It specifies CASSPALGSGGTSTDTQYF. The chain joins TRBV28 to TRBJ2-3; the match to TRBD2 covers 10 bases. Germline CDR1 is MDHEN and CDR2 is SYDVKM. The V gene end was trimmed by 6 bases and the J gene end by 0 bases; junction bases not matched to a gene: 15. This CDR3 spans 19 amino acids. Variable domain in full (rest from reference TRBV28 and TRBJ2-3): DVKVTQSSRYLVKRTGEKVFLECVQDMDHENMFWYRQDPGLGLRLIYFSYDVKMKEKGDIPEGYSVSREKKERFSLILESASTNQTSMYLCASSPALGSGGTSTDTQYFGPGTRLTVL.

The chain recombines TRBV4-1 with TRBJ1-1; D ambiguous. Germline V CDR1 and CDR2: MGHRA, YSYEKL. The CDR3 spans 14 residues. With 4 bases removed from V and 1 base from J, the gap between germline ends came to 10 bases. The CDR3 sequence: CASSPPWPNTEAFF. The CDR3 nucleotides read TGCGCCAGCAGCCCCCCCTGGCCGAACACTGAAGCTTTCTTT.

This sequence joins TRBV6-5 and TRBJ1-2; 8 positions agree with TRBD1. Germline V gene lookup returns CDR1 MNHEY and CDR2 SVGAGI. The CDR3 contains 13 residues. Losses at the gene ends were 6 bases for V and 4 bases for J; bases not matched to a gene: 4. CDR3 protein: CASRQGAIYGYTF. The CDR3 DNA reads TGTGCCAGCAGGCAGGGGGCTATCTATGGCTACACCTTC.

The rearrangement links TRBV28 to TRBJ2-7; D unclear. The germline V gene encodes CDR1 MDHEN and CDR2 SYDVKM. CDR3 length equals 11 residues. Trimming pared 7 bases from V and 1 base from J, leaving 5 bases between. In DNA, the CDR3 is TGTGCCAGCAAACGGTCCTACGAGCAGTACTTC. It is translated as CASKRSYEQYF.